Sequencing of this TCR beta chain was carried out in a study of CD8+CD57+ T cells in acquired aplastic anemia. Study findings and constraints: Patients shared 25 to 35 CD8+ CDR3 sequences with controls.

Only a few counts were recorded for this clonotype. Its antigen remains unidentified. V dropped 4 bases and J dropped 4; count of bases not matched to a gene: 6. CDR1 and CDR2 from the germline V gene are LGHNA and YNFKEQ. The CDR3 length is 14 residues. Flow cytometry had shown expanded CD8+CD57+ cells in the patients chosen for sequencing. CDR3 and TCR beta VDJ profiling relied on a genomic DNA template. TCRdb itself ran the reads through MiXCR, one entry per CDR3 protein. The table includes roughly 180,000 distinct CDR3 sequences, 45% to 60% detected once. The rearrangement joins TRBV4-2 to TRBJ2-7; TRBD1 aligns across 8 bases. The specimen was sorted CD4+, CD8+, or CD8+CD57+ T cells (not recorded which) from PBMCs. The TCR sequence derives from a human donor with aplastic anemia. The CDR3 bases are TGTGCCAGCAGCCCCCGGACAGGGATGTACGAGCAGTACTTC. Translated: CASSPRTGMYEQYF.